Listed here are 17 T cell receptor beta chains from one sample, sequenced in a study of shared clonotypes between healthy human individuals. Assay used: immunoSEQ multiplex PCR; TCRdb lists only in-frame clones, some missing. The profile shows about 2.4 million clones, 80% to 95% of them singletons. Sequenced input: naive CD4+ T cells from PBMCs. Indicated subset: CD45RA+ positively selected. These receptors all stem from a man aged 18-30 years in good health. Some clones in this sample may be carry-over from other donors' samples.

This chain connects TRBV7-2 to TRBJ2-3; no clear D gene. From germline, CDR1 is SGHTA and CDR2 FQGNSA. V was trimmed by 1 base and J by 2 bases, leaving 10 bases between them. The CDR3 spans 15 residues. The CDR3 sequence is CASSLVAYSTDTQYF. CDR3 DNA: TGTGCCAGCAGCTTAGTGGCTTACTCCACAGATACGCAGTATTTT. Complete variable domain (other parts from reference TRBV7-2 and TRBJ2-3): GAGVSQSPSNKVTEKGKDVELRCDPISGHTALYWYRQSLGQGLEFLIYFQGNSAPDKSGLPSDRFSAERTGGSVSTLTIQRTQQEDSAVYLCASSLVAYSTDTQYFGPGTRLTVL.

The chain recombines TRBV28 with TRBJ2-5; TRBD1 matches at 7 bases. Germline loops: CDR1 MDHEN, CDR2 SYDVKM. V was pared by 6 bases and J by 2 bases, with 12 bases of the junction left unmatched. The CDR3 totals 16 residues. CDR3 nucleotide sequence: TGTGCCAGCAGGCCGCCCCCGAGACAGGGTCAAGAGACCCAGTACTTC. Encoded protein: CASRPPPRQGQETQYF.

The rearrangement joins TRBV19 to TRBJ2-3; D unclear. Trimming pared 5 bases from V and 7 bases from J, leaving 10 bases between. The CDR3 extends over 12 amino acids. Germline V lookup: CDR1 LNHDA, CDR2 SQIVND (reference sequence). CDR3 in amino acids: CASSPRSYTQYF. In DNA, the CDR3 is TGTGCCAGTAGTCCTAGGAGCTATACGCAGTATTTT.

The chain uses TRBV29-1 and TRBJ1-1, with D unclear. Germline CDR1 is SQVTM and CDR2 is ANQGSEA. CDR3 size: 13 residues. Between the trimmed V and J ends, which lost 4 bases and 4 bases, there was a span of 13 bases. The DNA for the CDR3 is TGCAGCGTTGGCCTCTCTCCTCGCACTGAAGCTTTCTTT. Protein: CSVGLSPRTEAFF.

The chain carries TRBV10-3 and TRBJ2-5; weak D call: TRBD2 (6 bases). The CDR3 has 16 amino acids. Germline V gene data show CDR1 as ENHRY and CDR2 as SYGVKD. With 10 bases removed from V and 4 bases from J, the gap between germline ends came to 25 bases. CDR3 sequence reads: CATSGRPSALRETQYF. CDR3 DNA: TGTGCCACCTCAGGGCGGCCTAGCGCACTCCGAGAGACCCAGTACTTC.

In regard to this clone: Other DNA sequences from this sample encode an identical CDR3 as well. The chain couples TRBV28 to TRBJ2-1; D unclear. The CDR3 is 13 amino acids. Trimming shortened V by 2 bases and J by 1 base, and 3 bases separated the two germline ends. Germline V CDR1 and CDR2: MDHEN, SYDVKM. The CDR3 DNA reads TGTGCCAGCAGTTTAGATTCCTACAATGAGCAGTTCTTC. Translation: CASSLDSYNEQFF.

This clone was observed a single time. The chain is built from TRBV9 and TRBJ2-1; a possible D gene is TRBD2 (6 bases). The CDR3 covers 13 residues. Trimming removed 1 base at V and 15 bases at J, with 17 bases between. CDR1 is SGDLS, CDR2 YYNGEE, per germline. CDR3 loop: CASSVRPGDPPFF. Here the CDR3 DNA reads TGTGCCAGCAGCGTAAGGCCGGGGGACCCTCCGTTCTTC.

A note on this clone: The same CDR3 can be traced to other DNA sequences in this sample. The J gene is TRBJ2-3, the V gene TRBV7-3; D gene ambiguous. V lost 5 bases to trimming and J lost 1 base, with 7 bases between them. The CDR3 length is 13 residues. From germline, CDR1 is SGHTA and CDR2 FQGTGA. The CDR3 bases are TGTGCCAGCAGCCGCTCTCGCACAGATACGCAGTATTTT. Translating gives CASSRSRTDTQYF. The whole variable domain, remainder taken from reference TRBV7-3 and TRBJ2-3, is GAGVSQTPSNKVTEKGKYVELRCDPISGHTALYWYRQSLGQGPEFLIYFQGTGAADDSGLPNDRFFAVRPEGSVSTLKIQRTERGDSAVYLCASSRSRTDTQYFGPGTRLTVL.

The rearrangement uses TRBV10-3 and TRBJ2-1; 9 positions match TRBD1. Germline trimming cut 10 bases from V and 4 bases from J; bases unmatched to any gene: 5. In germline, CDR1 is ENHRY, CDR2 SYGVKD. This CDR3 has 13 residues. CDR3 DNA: TGTGCCACCGGGACAGGGACGTACAATGAGCAGTTCTTC. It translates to CATGTGTYNEQFF.

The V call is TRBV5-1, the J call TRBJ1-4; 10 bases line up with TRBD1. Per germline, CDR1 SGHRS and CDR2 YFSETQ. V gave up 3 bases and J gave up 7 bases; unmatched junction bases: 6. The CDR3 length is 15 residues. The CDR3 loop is CASSSWTGGSEKLFF. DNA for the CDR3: TGCGCCAGCAGCTCCTGGACAGGGGGAAGTGAAAAACTGTTTTTT.

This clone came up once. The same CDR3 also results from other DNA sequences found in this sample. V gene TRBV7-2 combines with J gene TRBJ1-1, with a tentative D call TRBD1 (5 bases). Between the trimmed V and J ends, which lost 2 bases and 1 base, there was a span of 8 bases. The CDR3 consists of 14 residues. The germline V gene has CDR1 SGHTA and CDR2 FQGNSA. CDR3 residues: CASSLRQGNTEAFF. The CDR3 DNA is TGTGCCAGCAGCTTAAGGCAGGGGAACACTGAAGCTTTCTTT.

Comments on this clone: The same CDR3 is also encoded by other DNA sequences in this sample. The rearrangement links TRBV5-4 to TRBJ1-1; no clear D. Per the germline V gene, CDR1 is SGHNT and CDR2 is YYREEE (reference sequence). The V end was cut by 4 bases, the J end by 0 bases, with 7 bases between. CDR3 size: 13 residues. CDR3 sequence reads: CASSQQLNTEAFF. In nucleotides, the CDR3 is TGTGCCAGCAGCCAACAGTTGAACACTGAAGCTTTCTTT.

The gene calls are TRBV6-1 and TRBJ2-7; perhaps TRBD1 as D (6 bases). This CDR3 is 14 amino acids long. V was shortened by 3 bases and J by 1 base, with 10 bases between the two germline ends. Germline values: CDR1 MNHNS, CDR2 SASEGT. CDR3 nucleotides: TGTGCCAGCAGTGAGACAGGTCGGTCCTACGAGCAGTACTTC. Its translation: CASSETGRSYEQYF.

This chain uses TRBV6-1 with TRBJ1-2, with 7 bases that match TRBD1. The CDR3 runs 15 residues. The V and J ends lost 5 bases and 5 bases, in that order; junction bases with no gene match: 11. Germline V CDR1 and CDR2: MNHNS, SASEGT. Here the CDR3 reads CASSSGQGGIYGYTF. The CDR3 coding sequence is TGTGCCAGCAGTTCGGGGCAGGGGGGGATATATGGCTACACCTTC.

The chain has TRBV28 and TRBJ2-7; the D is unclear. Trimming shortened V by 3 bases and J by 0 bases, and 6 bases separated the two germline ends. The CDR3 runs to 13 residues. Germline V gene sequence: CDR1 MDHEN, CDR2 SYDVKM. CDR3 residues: CASSFLNSYEQYF. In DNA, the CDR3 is TGTGCCAGCAGTTTCTTAAACTCCTACGAGCAGTACTTC.

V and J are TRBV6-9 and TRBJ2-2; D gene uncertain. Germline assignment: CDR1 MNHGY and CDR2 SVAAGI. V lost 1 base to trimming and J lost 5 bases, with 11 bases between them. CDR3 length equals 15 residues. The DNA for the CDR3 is TGTGCCAGCAGTTATTTAACGGAATTGACCGGGGAGCTGTTTTTT. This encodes CASSYLTELTGELFF.

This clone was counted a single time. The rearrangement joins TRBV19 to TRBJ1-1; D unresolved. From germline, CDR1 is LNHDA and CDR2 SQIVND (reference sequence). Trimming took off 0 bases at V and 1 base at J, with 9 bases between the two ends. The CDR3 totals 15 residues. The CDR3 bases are TGTGCCAGTAGTATAGATCGGTTGGGGAACACTGAAGCTTTCTTT. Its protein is CASSIDRLGNTEAFF.